These 10 T cell receptor beta chains were sequenced from one sample in a study of post-analysis software for immune sequencing data (dated by TCRdb to the mid-2010s). Study-level results and caveats: Patients showed significantly higher frequencies than controls for several TRBV segments, among them TRBV5-6, TRBV5-1 and TRBV20-1.

Library preparation employed PCR. These reads were obtained on an Illumina HiSeq 2500. To reduce PCR and sequencing biases, unique molecular identifiers were incorporated into the TCR beta cDNA libraries. The public sequencing data were trimmed at Q25 with fastp and processed into clonotypes with MiXCR by TCRdb, which kept only in-frame beta chains. CDR3 protein sequences are deduplicated, and each keeps its most common genes and DNA. In this sample the table shows 250,000 to 300,000 distinct CDR3 sequences, 36% of which occur a single time. The top ten clonotypes cover 4.5% to 5.5% of the sample. These receptors are not linked to any known antigen. Sequencing input: blood. Receptors originate from a girl aged 10 to 17 with multiple sclerosis.

The sample holds many counts of this clonotype. The V gene is TRBV5-1, the J gene TRBJ2-3; 7 bases fit TRBD1. The length of the CDR3 is 16 residues. Germline CDR1 and CDR2: SGHRS and YFSETQ. J gave up 2 bases and V 0 bases, and 6 bases lay outside the gene matches. The CDR3 here is CASSLGAGGLTDTQYF. CDR3 in DNA: TGCGCCAGCAGCTTGGGGGCAGGGGGTCTCACAGATACGCAGTATTTT.

This clonotype has a count of ten or more. The chain has TRBV19 and TRBJ2-1; 8 nucleotides agree with TRBD2. The junction had 3 bases not matched to a gene; V was cut back by 5 bases and J by 3 bases. The germline V gene has CDR1 LNHDA and CDR2 SQIVND (reference sequence). The CDR3 consists of 14 residues. The DNA for the CDR3 is TGTGCCAGTAGTGCGGGGGGTAGCTACAATGAGCAGTTCTTC. As protein: CASSAGGSYNEQFF.

J is TRBJ2-1 and V is TRBV6-2 or TRBV6-3; 9 bases are a match to TRBD2. The CDR3 is 16 amino acids. Germline V CDR1 and CDR2: MNHEY, SVGEGT. Trimming took 2 bases from V and 0 from J; bases not matched to a gene: 2. This CDR3 is CASSYLAGTSYNEQFF. In nucleotides, the CDR3 is TGTGCCAGCAGTTACCTAGCGGGGACCTCCTACAATGAGCAGTTCTTC.

This clonotype was observed at least ten times. CDR3 nucleotide sequence: TGCGCCAGCAGAGCACAACCCGAGACCCAGTACTTC. This sequence encodes CASRAQPETQYF. The chain recombines TRBV5-1 with TRBJ2-5; D remains ambiguous. The CDR3 covers 12 residues. CDR1 SGHRS and CDR2 YFSETQ come from the germline V gene. Trimming shortened V by 5 bases and J by 5 bases, and 10 bases separated the two germline ends. Looking up the rest from reference TRBV5-1 and TRBJ2-5 gives the full variable domain: KAGVTQTPRYLIKTRGQQVTLSCSPISGHRSVSWYQQTPGQGLQFLFEYFSETQRNKGNFPGRFSGRQFSNSRSEMNVSTLELGDSALYLCASRAQPETQYFGPGTRLLVL.

This clonotype was counted many times. At one end, the junction sequence differs from germline, possibly due to a read error. The chain links TRBV6-2 or TRBV6-3 to TRBJ2-5; D is unresolved. The CDR3 runs to 11 residues. In germline, CDR1 is MNHEY, CDR2 SVGEGT. The CDR3 coding sequence is TGTGCCTGCAGTTACGGGTTAGAGCAGTACTTC. Translation: CACSYGLEQYF.

This clonotype was counted at least ten times. The V gene is TRBV15, the J gene TRBJ1-1, with TRBD1 matching over 8 bases. V was clipped by 6 bases and J by 3 bases; unmatched bases: 9. From germline, CDR1 is LNHNV and CDR2 YYDKDF (reference sequence). CDR3 size: 15 residues. The CDR3 loop reads CATRAGTGLYTEAFF. CDR3 nucleotides: TGTGCCACCAGGGCCGGGACAGGCCTTTACACTGAAGCTTTCTTT.

Ten or more counts support this clonotype. V usage is TRBV2 and J usage is TRBJ2-1, with 7 bases identical to TRBD2. Trimming cost V 7 bases and J 8 bases; bases outside gene matches: 11. Germline V gene lookup returns CDR1 SNHLY and CDR2 FYNNEI. This CDR3 spans 14 amino acids. Here the CDR3 DNA reads TGTGCCAGCAAGAGGGAGGGTCTTATCTATGAGCAGTTCTTC. As protein: CASKREGLIYEQFF.

Many counts were recorded for this clonotype. The chain's CDR3 is CSVEVWDSQYNEQFF. In DNA, the CDR3 is TGCAGCGTTGAAGTATGGGACAGCCAGTACAATGAGCAGTTCTTC. The chain is built from TRBV29-1 and TRBJ2-1; 7 bases are a match to TRBD1. This CDR3 has 15 amino acids. Germline trimming cut 1 base from V and 4 bases from J; bases unmatched to any gene: 7. CDR1 and CDR2 from the germline V gene are SQVTM and ANQGSEA.

The chain recombines TRBV11-2 with TRBJ1-2; the D is unclear. The germline V gene has CDR1 SGHAT and CDR2 FQNNGV. V dropped 1 base and J dropped 1 base, with 16 bases sitting between them. The CDR3 contains 17 residues. The CDR3 spells CASSLAIAGRHNYGYTF. DNA for the CDR3: TGTGCCAGCAGCTTAGCGATCGCCGGGAGACATAACTATGGCTACACCTTC. Complete variable domain (other parts from reference TRBV11-2 and TRBJ1-2): EAGVAQSPRYKIIEKRQSVAFWCNPISGHATLYWYQQILGQGPKLLIQFQNNGVVDDSQLPKDRFSAERLKGVDSTLKIQPAKLEDSAVYLCASSLAIAGRHNYGYTFGSGTRLTVV.

This clonotype was found many times. J is TRBJ2-1 and V is TRBV20-1; 10 bases map to TRBD1. CDR3 length: 14 residues. Germline V CDR1 and CDR2: DFQATT, SNEGSKA (reference sequence). J lost 2 bases, V lost 6 bases, and 4 bases had no gene match. CDR3 nucleotide sequence: TGCAGTGCCCAGACAGGGGGCACCTACAATGAGCAGTTCTTC. This gives the protein CSAQTGGTYNEQFF.